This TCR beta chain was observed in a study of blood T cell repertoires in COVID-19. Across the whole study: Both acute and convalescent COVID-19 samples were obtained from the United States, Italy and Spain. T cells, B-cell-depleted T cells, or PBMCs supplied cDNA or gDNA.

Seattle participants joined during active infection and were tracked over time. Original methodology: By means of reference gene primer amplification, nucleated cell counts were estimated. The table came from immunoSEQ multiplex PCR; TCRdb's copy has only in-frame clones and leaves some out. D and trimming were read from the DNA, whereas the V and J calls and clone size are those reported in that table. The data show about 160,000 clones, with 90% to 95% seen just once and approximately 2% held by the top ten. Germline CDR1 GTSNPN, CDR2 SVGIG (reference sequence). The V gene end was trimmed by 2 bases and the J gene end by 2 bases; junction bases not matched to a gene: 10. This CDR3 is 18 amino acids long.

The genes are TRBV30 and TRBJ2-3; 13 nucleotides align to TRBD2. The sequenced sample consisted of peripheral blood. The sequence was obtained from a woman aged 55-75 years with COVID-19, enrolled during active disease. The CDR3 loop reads CAWSLTSLAGGFTDTQYF. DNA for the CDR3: TGTGCCTGGAGTCTCACCTCACTAGCGGGGGGGTTCACAGATACGCAGTATTTT. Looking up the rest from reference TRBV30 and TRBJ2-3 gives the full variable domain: SQTIHQWPATLVQPVGSPLSLECTVEGTSNPNLYWYRQAAGRGLQLLFYSVGIGQISSEVPQNLSASRPQDRQFILSSKKLLLSDSGFYLCAWSLTSLAGGFTDTQYFGPGTRLTVL.